These T cell receptor beta chains were read from a single sample in a study of T cell responses to AZD1222 COVID-19 vaccine. The assay was immunoSEQ multiplex PCR, and TCRdb's table has in-frame clones only and misses some. The table includes around 190,000 clones, about 90% detected once. The material sequenced was peripheral blood, taken 28 days after the second AZD1222 dose. All receptors come from an adult who received the AZD1222 COVID-19 vaccine. Each CDR3 is given with its conserved first and last residue. The order of the fields is CDR3 DNA, CDR3 protein, clone size, J gene, V gene, D gene. The D gene is left open where the match is weak. Part of the rows lack a size; the others show once, few, many or a class for expanded clones.

CDR3nt: TGTGCCAGCAGCCAAGAAGTCCTGTCCTACGAGCAGTACTTC
CDR3aa: CASSQEVLSYEQYF
abundance: -
j_gene: TRBJ2-7
v_gene: TRBV4-2
d_gene: -

CDR3nt: TGTGCCAGCAGCCCTCCCGGGACAGACCTAAAGGACTCCTACGAGCAGTACTTC
CDR3aa: CASSPPGTDLKDSYEQYF
abundance: -
j_gene: TRBJ2-7
v_gene: TRBV3-1/TRBV3-2
d_gene: TRBD1

CDR3nt: TGTGCCAGCAGCTCTGGACAGGGCGTTAATGAAAAACTGTTTTTT
CDR3aa: CASSSGQGVNEKLFF
abundance: -
j_gene: TRBJ1-4
v_gene: TRBV5-4
d_gene: TRBD1

CDR3nt: TGTGCCAGCAGCTTAGGGGGCAGGGAAAGGAGCTACACCTTC
CDR3aa: CASSLGGRERSYTF
abundance: -
j_gene: TRBJ1-2
v_gene: TRBV7-2
d_gene: -

CDR3nt: TGTGCCAGCAGCACCTTAGCGGGGGCCGGGGAGGAGCAGTACTTC
CDR3aa: CASSTLAGAGEEQYF
abundance: -
j_gene: TRBJ2-7
v_gene: TRBV5-6
d_gene: TRBD2

CDR3nt: TGCAGCGTTGATGGACAGGGGGACGATGAGCAGTTCTTC
CDR3aa: CSVDGQGDDEQFF
abundance: -
j_gene: TRBJ2-1
v_gene: TRBV29-1
d_gene: TRBD1

CDR3nt: TGCGCCAGCAGCCAAGGAAACAGGGGTAGCACAGATACGCAGTATTTT
CDR3aa: CASSQGNRGSTDTQYF
abundance: -
j_gene: TRBJ2-3
v_gene: TRBV4-3
d_gene: TRBD1

CDR3nt: TGTGCCAGCAGCTCAATCCAGGGCTATCTGACATACGAGCAGTACTTC
CDR3aa: CASSSIQGYLTYEQYF
abundance: -
j_gene: TRBJ2-7
v_gene: TRBV7-2
d_gene: -

CDR3nt: TGTGCCAGCAGCTTGGATCGGACGGTAGCCAAAAACATTCAGTACTTC
CDR3aa: CASSLDRTVAKNIQYF
abundance: -
j_gene: TRBJ2-4
v_gene: TRBV5-4
d_gene: -

CDR3nt: TGTGCCAGCAGCCAGCAGGGGGCTAAAGGCGAGCAGTACTTC
CDR3aa: CASSQQGAKGEQYF
abundance: -
j_gene: TRBJ2-7
v_gene: TRBV3-1/TRBV3-2
d_gene: TRBD1

CDR3nt: TGTGCCAGCAGCCAACTCGGGACTTCCTACAATGAGCAGTTCTTC
CDR3aa: CASSQLGTSYNEQFF
abundance: -
j_gene: TRBJ2-1
v_gene: TRBV7-3
d_gene: -

CDR3nt: TGTGCCAGCGGCCGGACAGGGGCCTCCTACGAGCAGTACTTC
CDR3aa: CASGRTGASYEQYF
abundance: -
j_gene: TRBJ2-7
v_gene: TRBV5-5
d_gene: TRBD1

CDR3nt: TGTGCCACTTCCGGGACGGCGAACACTGAAGCTTTCTTT
CDR3aa: CATSGTANTEAFF
abundance: -
j_gene: TRBJ1-1
v_gene: TRBV19
d_gene: -

CDR3nt: TGTGCCAGCAGCCAAGTCCCGGGAGGAGGGACTGAAGCTTTCTTT
CDR3aa: CASSQVPGGGTEAFF
abundance: -
j_gene: TRBJ1-1
v_gene: TRBV3-1/TRBV3-2
d_gene: -

CDR3nt: TGTGCCAGCAATAGGGGAACAGGGGACGCTTCACCCCTCCACTTT
CDR3aa: CASNRGTGDASPLHF
abundance: once
j_gene: TRBJ1-6
v_gene: TRBV6-5
d_gene: TRBD1

CDR3nt: TGTGCCAGCAGTCCGACTAGTGGCCTTGCAGAGACCCAGTACTTC
CDR3aa: CASSPTSGLAETQYF
abundance: -
j_gene: TRBJ2-5
v_gene: TRBV6-5
d_gene: -

CDR3nt: TGCGCCAGCAGCTTGGGACAGGGGGACGACTATGGCTACACCTTC
CDR3aa: CASSLGQGDDYGYTF
abundance: -
j_gene: TRBJ1-2
v_gene: TRBV5-1
d_gene: TRBD1

CDR3nt: TGTGCCTGGAGTGTAGACAACAATCAGCCCCAGCATTTT
CDR3aa: CAWSVDNNQPQHF
abundance: -
j_gene: TRBJ1-5
v_gene: TRBV30
d_gene: -

CDR3nt: TGTGCCAGCAGTTACTCATTAATAACTGAAGCTTTCTTT
CDR3aa: CASSYSLITEAFF
abundance: -
j_gene: TRBJ1-1
v_gene: TRBV6-5
d_gene: -

CDR3nt: TGTGCCAGCACGGGACAGGGAAGGACTGAAGCTTTCTTT
CDR3aa: CASTGQGRTEAFF
abundance: -
j_gene: TRBJ1-1
v_gene: TRBV5-6
d_gene: TRBD1

CDR3nt: TGTGCCAGCAGCCGCGGGCCCAACTCCTACGAGCAGTACTTC
CDR3aa: CASSRGPNSYEQYF
abundance: -
j_gene: TRBJ2-7
v_gene: TRBV3-1/TRBV3-2
d_gene: -

CDR3nt: TGTGCCTGGGGGCCGGGACTCTCAGATCAGCCCCAGCATTTT
CDR3aa: CAWGPGLSDQPQHF
abundance: -
j_gene: TRBJ1-5
v_gene: TRBV30
d_gene: -

CDR3nt: TGTGCCAGCAGGCAGGGAGATACGCAGTATTTT
CDR3aa: CASRQGDTQYF
abundance: -
j_gene: TRBJ2-3
v_gene: TRBV12-3/TRBV12-4
d_gene: -